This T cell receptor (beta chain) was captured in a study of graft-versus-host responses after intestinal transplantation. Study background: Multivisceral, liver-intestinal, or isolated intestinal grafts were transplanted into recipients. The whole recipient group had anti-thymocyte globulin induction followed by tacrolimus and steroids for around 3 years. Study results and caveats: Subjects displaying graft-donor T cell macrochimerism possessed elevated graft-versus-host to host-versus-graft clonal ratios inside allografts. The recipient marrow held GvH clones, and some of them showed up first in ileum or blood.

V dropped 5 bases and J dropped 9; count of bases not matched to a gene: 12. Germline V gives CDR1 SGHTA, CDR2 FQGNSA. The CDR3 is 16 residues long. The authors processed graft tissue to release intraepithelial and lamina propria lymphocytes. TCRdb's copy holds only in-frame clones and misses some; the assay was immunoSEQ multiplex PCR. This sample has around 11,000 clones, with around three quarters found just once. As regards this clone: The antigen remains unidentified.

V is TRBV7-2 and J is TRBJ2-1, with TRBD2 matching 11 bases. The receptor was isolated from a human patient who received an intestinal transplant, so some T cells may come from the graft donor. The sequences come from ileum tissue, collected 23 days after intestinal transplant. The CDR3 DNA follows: TGTGCCAGCAGCGCCAGCCTGGCTAGCGGGAGGAGTGAGCAGTTCTTC. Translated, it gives CASSASLASGRSEQFF.